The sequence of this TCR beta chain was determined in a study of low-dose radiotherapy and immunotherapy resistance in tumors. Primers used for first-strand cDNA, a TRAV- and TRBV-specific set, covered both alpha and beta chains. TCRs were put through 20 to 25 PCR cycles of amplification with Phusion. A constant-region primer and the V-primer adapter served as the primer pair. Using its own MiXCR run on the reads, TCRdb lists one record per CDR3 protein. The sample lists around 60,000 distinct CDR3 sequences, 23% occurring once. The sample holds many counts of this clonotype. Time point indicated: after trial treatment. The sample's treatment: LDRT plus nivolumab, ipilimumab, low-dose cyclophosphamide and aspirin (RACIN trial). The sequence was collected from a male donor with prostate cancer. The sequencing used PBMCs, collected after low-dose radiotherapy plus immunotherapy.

The CDR3: CSVLPSGGVQETQYF. CDR3 in DNA: TGCAGCGTCCTTCCTAGCGGGGGGGTACAAGAGACCCAGTACTTC. V gene TRBV29-1 combines with J gene TRBJ2-5; TRBD2 agrees at 12 bases. J gave up 2 bases and V 6 bases, and 7 bases lay outside the gene matches. Germline CDR1 is SQVTM and CDR2 is ANQGSEA. This CDR3 is 15 amino acids long. Variable domain in full (rest from reference TRBV29-1 and TRBJ2-5): SAVISQKPSRDICQRGTSLTIQCQVDSQVTMMFWYRQQPGQSLTLIATANQGSEATYESGFVIDKFPISRPNLTFSTLTVSNMSPEDSSIYLCSVLPSGGVQETQYFGPGTRLLVL.